Listed below are T cell receptor beta chains from one sample, sequenced in a study of a mutant IDH1 vaccine in newly diagnosed glioma. These TCRs are of unknown antigen specificity. Repertoires were generated with immunoSEQ multiplex PCR, while TCRdb's copy carries only in-frame clones and drops some. Among approximately 81,000 clones listed, roughly 85% were seen once. This specimen was PBMCs, taken from a glioma patient whose treatment included an IDH1 peptide vaccine. The receptors here all came from a man aged 30-40 years with glioma. Some clones in this sample may be carry-over from other donors' samples. The CDR3 runs from the conserved cysteine through the conserved F or W. The D gene is left open where the match is weak. The size of a clone is reported for some rows only, either as once, few or many, or as a class for expanded clones.

j_call,d_call,clone_size,v_call,cdr3_nt,cdr3_aa
TRBJ2-1,NA,NA,TRBV19,TGTGCCAGTAGTTCCAACCTTCTAAGCTCCTACAATGAGCAGTTCTTC,CASSSNLLSSYNEQFF
TRBJ2-7,TRBD2,NA,TRBV4-2,TGTGCCAGCAGCCGTGGGACTAGCGGGGGGGACGAGCAGTACTTC,CASSRGTSGGDEQYF
TRBJ1-4,TRBD1,NA,TRBV10-1,TGCGCCAGTCCGGGACAGGGGGGAGAAGAAAAACTGTTTTTT,CASPGQGGEEKLFF
TRBJ2-2,NA,NA,TRBV9,TGTGCCAGCAGCGTAGCGCTGGGGTTGACCGGGGAGCTGTTTTTT,CASSVALGLTGELFF
TRBJ1-4,NA,NA,TRBV5-1,TGCGCCAGTAGAGAGGGGGAAAAACTGTTTTTT,CASREGEKLFF
TRBJ2-3,NA,NA,TRBV7-9,TGTGCCAGCAGCTTACAGGGAAGGACAGATACGCAGTATTTT,CASSLQGRTDTQYF
TRBJ1-4,TRBD1,NA,TRBV28,TGTGCCAGCAGTGAAGGGGCCATAACAGGGGGCGGAGGTGAAAAACTGTTTTTT,CASSEGAITGGGGEKLFF
TRBJ1-2,NA,NA,TRBV27,TGTGCCAGCAGTTCCGGCGTTGACTACACCTTC,CASSSGVDYTF
TRBJ2-3,TRBD2,once,TRBV4-1,TGCGCCAGCAGCCAGGGGTTGGCGGGAGGGAGCACAGATACGCAGTATTTT,CASSQGLAGGSTDTQYF
TRBJ2-7,NA,NA,TRBV14,TGTGCCAGCAGCCCCGGGACCTCTCTCTACGAGCAGTACTTC,CASSPGTSLYEQYF
TRBJ2-3,NA,once,TRBV5-1,TGCGCCAGCAGCCCCGAAGGAGATACGCAGTATTTT,CASSPEGDTQYF
TRBJ1-1,NA,NA,TRBV30,TGTGCCTGGCAGACTTCAGGGAGTACTGAAGCTTTCTTT,CAWQTSGSTEAFF
TRBJ2-1,TRBD2,NA,TRBV2,TGTGCCAGCAGGTCGGGGGGGCCCTACAATGAGCAGTTCTTC,CASRSGGPYNEQFF
TRBJ2-1,TRBD2,NA,TRBV6-1,TGTGCCAGCAGGAAACTAGCGGGAGCCTATAATGAGCAGTTCTTC,CASRKLAGAYNEQFF
TRBJ1-5,TRBD1,many,TRBV28,TGTGCCAGCAGGGACAGGGAAATAGGCAATCAGCCCCAGCATTTT,CASRDREIGNQPQHF
TRBJ1-5,NA,NA,TRBV7-9,TGTGCCAGCAGCTTAGCCGAACAGATCCATAGCAATCAGCCCCAGCATTTT,CASSLAEQIHSNQPQHF
TRBJ1-1,NA,few,TRBV2,TGTGCCAGCAGTGAAAAGGCCTTGCGCCTCTTT,CASSEKALRLF
TRBJ2-2,NA,NA,TRBV7-3,TGTGCCAGCAGCCCAAGCCCGAACACCGGGGAGCTGTTTTTT,CASSPSPNTGELFF
TRBJ1-1,NA,NA,TRBV5-4,TGTGCCAGCAGCCCCGGACAAAGTGAAGCTTTCTTT,CASSPGQSEAFF
TRBJ2-5,TRBD1,NA,TRBV5-1,TGCGCCAGCAGCTTGTCGGTGTGGGGGACAGGGGGATCACAAGAGACCCAGTACTTC,CASSLSVWGTGGSQETQYF
TRBJ2-5,NA,NA,TRBV6-5,TGTGCCAGCAGTTACCGGGAGCAAGAGACCCAGTACTTC,CASSYREQETQYF
TRBJ2-1,TRBD1,NA,TRBV5-1,TGCGCCAGCAGACTTGCTCCGGGACAGCATTACAATGAGCAGTTCTTC,CASRLAPGQHYNEQFF
TRBJ1-2,TRBD1,NA,TRBV4-2,TGTGCCAGCAGCCCAGTAGGGACAGGGACAGGTTATGGCTACACCTTC,CASSPVGTGTGYGYTF
TRBJ2-5,NA,NA,TRBV9,TGTGCCAGCAGCGTAGAAGTGGACATTGGGACCCAGTACTTC,CASSVEVDIGTQYF
TRBJ2-1,NA,once,TRBV11-2,TGTGCCAGCACTCGCCAGCTGTCCAGGGGAGGTGAGCAGTTCTTC,CASTRQLSRGGEQFF
TRBJ1-3,NA,once,TRBV9,TGTGCCAGCAGCGCCAGGGAAGACTCTGGAAACACCATATATTTT,CASSAREDSGNTIYF
TRBJ1-6,TRBD1,NA,TRBV19,TGTGGCTCACAGGGGAATAATTCACCCCTCCACTTT,CGSQGNNSPLHF
TRBJ1-1,NA,NA,TRBV28,TGTGCCAGCAGACACTTTTTGTGGGGATTCGGAGAGAACACTGAAGCTTTCTTT,CASRHFLWGFGENTEAFF
TRBJ2-3,NA,NA,TRBV5-5,TGTGCCAGCAGCCCCGCAGGACCGTTCACAGATACGCAGTATTTT,CASSPAGPFTDTQYF
TRBJ2-1,NA,NA,TRBV5-1,TGCGCCAGCAGCGCAGGCCCTACAAGCAATGAGCAGTTCTTC,CASSAGPTSNEQFF
TRBJ2-3,TRBD2,NA,TRBV19,TGTGCCAGTAGTCCCCAGCGGGAGGGGAGAGATACGCAGTATTTT,CASSPQREGRDTQYF
TRBJ2-7,NA,NA,TRBV18,TGTGCCAGCTCACCAAGAGTAGGCAGCTCCTACGAGCAGTACTTC,CASSPRVGSSYEQYF
TRBJ2-5,TRBD2,NA,TRBV27,TGTGCCAGCAGTCCCGGGACTAGAAGTAGCGAATGGCAGTACTTC,CASSPGTRSSEWQYF
TRBJ2-1,NA,NA,TRBV12-2,TGTGCAAGTCGCACGCGAGGGACTAGCGTCGGAAGGTATTACAATGAGCAGTTCTTC,CASRTRGTSVGRYYNEQFF
TRBJ2-1,TRBD2,NA,TRBV5-4,TGTGCCAGCAGCGCCGAGGGGCTAGCGGGGGGCAGACACAATGAGCAGTTCTTC,CASSAEGLAGGRHNEQFF
TRBJ1-5,NA,NA,TRBV28,TGTGCCAGCAGTTTCCCTCGGCAGGGTAAGAGAAGCAATCAGCCCCAGCATTTT,CASSFPRQGKRSNQPQHF
TRBJ1-6,NA,NA,TRBV7-9,TGTGCCAGCAGCCTTGTGAAGGGGCTCGATTCACCCCTCCACTTT,CASSLVKGLDSPLHF
TRBJ2-7,TRBD1,NA,TRBV28,TGTGCCAGCATGGGTGGGACAGGGGGCGTCAAAATGGTTTTGGCCTACGAGCAGTACTTC,CASMGGTGGVKMVLAYEQYF
TRBJ2-4,TRBD2,NA,TRBV7-2,TGTGCCAGCAGCGAAACTAGCGGGGGTCCCAAAAACATTCAGTACTTC,CASSETSGGPKNIQYF
TRBJ1-2,NA,NA,TRBV9,TGTGCCAGCAGCGTCGACCCCGGAGAAGGTCTGCGGTATGGCTACACCTTC,CASSVDPGEGLRYGYTF
TRBJ1-2,TRBD1,NA,TRBV14,TGTGCCAGCAGCCAAGGGGTGACAGGGCTCCCCTATGGCTACACCTTC,CASSQGVTGLPYGYTF
TRBJ2-5,NA,NA,TRBV28,TGTGCCAGCGGAACAGGGTTAAGGTTCCAGTACTTC,CASGTGLRFQYF
TRBJ1-1,NA,NA,TRBV7-6,TGTGCCAGCAGCTTAGCCCGGACTGACACTGAAGCTTTCTTT,CASSLARTDTEAFF
TRBJ2-3,TRBD2,NA,TRBV11-2,TGTGCCAGCAGCTTGTCTAGCGGGGGTTTAACAGATACGCAGTATTTT,CASSLSSGGLTDTQYF
TRBJ2-5,TRBD2,NA,TRBV29-1,TGCAGCGCCCCCGGCGCTAGCGGGGGGCTGCACTTC,CSAPGASGGLHF
TRBJ1-2,NA,NA,TRBV9,TGTGCCAGCAGCGGGGTAACTAACTATGGCTACACCTTC,CASSGVTNYGYTF
TRBJ2-5,TRBD1,NA,TRBV6-5,TGTGCCACCCAAGGGACAGGCAGGGAGACCCAGTACTTC,CATQGTGRETQYF
TRBJ2-3,TRBD2,NA,TRBV7-9,TGTGCCAGCAGCTTAGCCGGGACTACTGAAAAAGATACGCAGTATTTT,CASSLAGTTEKDTQYF
TRBJ2-1,NA,NA,TRBV5-4,TGTGCCAGCAGCTCAGAGGCCCAGAGCTCCTACAATGAGCAGTTCTTC,CASSSEAQSSYNEQFF
TRBJ1-1,NA,NA,TRBV2,TGTGCCAGCAGTGGCCCCGGTATGAACACTGAAGCTTTCTTT,CASSGPGMNTEAFF
TRBJ2-2,TRBD1,NA,TRBV27,TGTGCCAGCCACAGGGGCCACACCGGGGAGCTGTTTTTT,CASHRGHTGELFF
TRBJ2-1,TRBD2,NA,TRBV28,TGTGCCAGCAGCCCCGGGACTAGCGGGAGGGATGAGCAGTTCTTC,CASSPGTSGRDEQFF
TRBJ2-5,TRBD2,NA,TRBV19,TGTGCCAGTACCTCTAGCGGGGAGGGAGAGACCCAGTACTTC,CASTSSGEGETQYF
TRBJ1-2,NA,NA,TRBV27,TGTGCCAGCTCGTCCAGGGGAATAGGCGGCTACACCTTC,CASSSRGIGGYTF
TRBJ1-1,NA,NA,TRBV15,TGTGCCACCAGCAGAGATCGATCGGGTGGCACTGAAGCTTTCTTT,CATSRDRSGGTEAFF
TRBJ1-1,NA,NA,TRBV27,TGTGCCAGCCCCGACGCACAGGCCAACACTGAAGCTTTCTTT,CASPDAQANTEAFF